This T cell receptor (beta chain) was retrieved from a study of T cell responses to AZD1222 COVID-19 vaccine. At the level of the study: Whether given at about 4 or about 12 weeks, second doses were pooled.

V was trimmed by 8 bases and J by 4 bases, leaving 5 bases between them. The CDR3 runs to 10 residues. The germline gives CDR1 KGHSH, CDR2 LQKENI. Sequencing was performed with immunoSEQ multiplex PCR; in TCRdb, only in-frame clones are kept and a portion is missing. The data contain over 110,000 clones, over 75% of them singletons. Sequences were derived from peripheral blood, sampled on day 0 of AZD1222 vaccination. V and J are TRBV18 and TRBJ1-1; D not certain. The clonotype was recovered from an adult in good health. The CDR3: CASQTTEAFF. The DNA for the CDR3 is TGTGCCAGCCAAACCACTGAAGCTTTCTTT.